The entry that follows covers one T cell receptor beta chain sequence. Its target is unknown. A read error is likely, as this CDR3 ends without the conserved phenylalanine or tryptophan. TCRdb reprocessed the PCR reads with MiXCR, giving one entry per CDR3 protein. The sample contains more than 450,000 distinct CDR3 sequences, about 22% of which appear only once. In germline, CDR1 is LGHNA, CDR2 YSLEER. This CDR3 is 16 amino acids long. The data were taken from a study of molecular identifiers for immune sequencing clone quantification. General observations from the study: In naive cells, under 1% of molecules belonged to clones above 20 RNA copies, against over 97% in effector cells. Spiked Jurkat TCR RNA equivalent to one cell was reportedly detectable in about a million naive cells.

Material for sequencing was naive CD8+ T cells from blood, with Jurkat cell RNA spiked in. Subset described: FACS-sorted CD8+CD4-CCR7+CD45RA+ naive T cells. V usage is TRBV4-3 and J usage is TRBJ2-1, with 8 bases aligning to TRBD2. The receptor's source is a human donor in good health. Some libraries in this study had Jurkat cell RNA spiked in. This CDR3 reads CASSQDPAGAYSEQFL. As DNA, the CDR3 is TGCGCCAGCAGCCAAGATCCAGCGGGAGCTTACAGTGAGCAGTTCCTC.